What follows describes a single T cell receptor beta chain. Its antigen is not known. After isolation, RNA underwent reverse transcription to generate cDNA as the sequencing template. The data were produced by immunoSEQ multiplex PCR, yet TCRdb's version contains in-frame clones alone and is incomplete. Of tens of thousands of clones in the sample, 62% were seen once. Deletions cut 6 bases from V and 5 bases from J, with 20 bases between. CDR3 length: 15 amino acids. The V gene's germline CDR1 is SQVTM and CDR2 ANQGSEA. Peripheral blood, together with lesional scalp punch biopsies, was collected from alopecia areata patients. Researchers picked out CD4+ and CD8+ T cells from PBMCs by sorting. The data were taken from a study of CD8+ T cells in alopecia areata. Whole-study findings and limits: Lesional scalp, notably in alopecia totalis/universalis, had clonality above that of normal scalp. Resident alphabeta T cells of normal skin are also sequenced in scalp samples.

This sequence originates from a human donor with alopecia areata. This chain uses TRBV29-1 with TRBJ2-1; no clear D gene. The sequenced sample consisted of NKG2D-high CD8+ T cells sorted from blood. The CDR3 is CSVNRIGSLNNEQFF. CDR3 nucleotides: TGCAGCGTGAACCGAATCGGTTCACTCAACAATGAGCAGTTCTTC.